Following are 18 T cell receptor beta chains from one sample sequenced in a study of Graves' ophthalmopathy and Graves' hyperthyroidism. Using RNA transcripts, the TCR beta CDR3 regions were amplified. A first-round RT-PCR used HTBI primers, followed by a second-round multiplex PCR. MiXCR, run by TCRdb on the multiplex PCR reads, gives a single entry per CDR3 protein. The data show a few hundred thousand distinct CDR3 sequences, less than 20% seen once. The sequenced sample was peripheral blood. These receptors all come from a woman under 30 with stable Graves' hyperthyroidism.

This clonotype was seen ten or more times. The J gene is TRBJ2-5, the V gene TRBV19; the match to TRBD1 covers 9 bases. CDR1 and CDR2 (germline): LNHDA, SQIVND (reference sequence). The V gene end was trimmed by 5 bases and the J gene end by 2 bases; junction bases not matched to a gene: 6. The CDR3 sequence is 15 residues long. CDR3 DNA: TGTGCCAGTAGTGAACCCGGGACAGGGCAAGAGACCCAGTACTTC. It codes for CASSEPGTGQETQYF. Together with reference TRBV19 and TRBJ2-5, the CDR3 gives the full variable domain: DGGITQSPKYLFRKEGQNVTLSCEQNLNHDAMYWYRQDPGQGLRLIYYSQIVNDFQKGDIAEGYSVSREKKESFPLTVTSAQKNPTAFYLCASSEPGTGQETQYFGPGTRLLVL.

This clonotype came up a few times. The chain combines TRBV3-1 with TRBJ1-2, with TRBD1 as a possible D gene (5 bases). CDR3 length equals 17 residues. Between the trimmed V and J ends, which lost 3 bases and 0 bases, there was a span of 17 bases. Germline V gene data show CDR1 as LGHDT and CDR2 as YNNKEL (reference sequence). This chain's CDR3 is CASSQTESPSSNYGYTF. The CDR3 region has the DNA TGTGCCAGCAGCCAGACAGAGTCCCCTTCTTCTAACTATGGCTACACCTTC.

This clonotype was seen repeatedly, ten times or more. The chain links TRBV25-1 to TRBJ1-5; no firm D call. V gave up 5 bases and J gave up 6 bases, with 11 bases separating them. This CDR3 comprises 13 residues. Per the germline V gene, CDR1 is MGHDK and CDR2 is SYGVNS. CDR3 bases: TGTGCCAGCAGTTTTGGGGTTGGTCAGCCCCAGCATTTT. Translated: CASSFGVGQPQHF.

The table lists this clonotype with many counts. This chain's CDR3 is CASSYGPAEAFF. CDR3 coding DNA: TGTGCCAGCAGTTATGGACCGGCTGAAGCTTTCTTT. The V gene is TRBV6-5, the J gene TRBJ1-1; D gene ambiguous. The CDR3 is 12 amino acids. The V end was cut by 3 bases, the J end by 6 bases, with 8 bases between. Germline CDR1 is MNHEY and CDR2 is SVGAGI.

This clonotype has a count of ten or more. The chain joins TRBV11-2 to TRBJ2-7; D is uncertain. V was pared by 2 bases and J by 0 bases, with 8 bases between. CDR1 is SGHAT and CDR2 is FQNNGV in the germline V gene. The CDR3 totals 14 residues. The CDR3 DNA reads TGTGCCAGCAGCTTAAGTCACAGCTCCTACGAGCAGTACTTC. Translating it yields CASSLSHSSYEQYF.

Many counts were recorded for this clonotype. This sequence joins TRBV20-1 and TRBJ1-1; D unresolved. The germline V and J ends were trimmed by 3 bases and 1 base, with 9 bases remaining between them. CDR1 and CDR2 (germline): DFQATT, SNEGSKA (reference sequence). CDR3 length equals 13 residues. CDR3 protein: CSASSSPNTEAFF. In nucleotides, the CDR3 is TGCAGTGCTAGTTCCAGCCCGAACACTGAAGCTTTCTTT.

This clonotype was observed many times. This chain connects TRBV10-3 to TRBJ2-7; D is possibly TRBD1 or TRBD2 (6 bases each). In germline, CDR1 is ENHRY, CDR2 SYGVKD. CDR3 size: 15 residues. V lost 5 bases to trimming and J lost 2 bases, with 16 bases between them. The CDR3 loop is CAISSRSGATYEQYF. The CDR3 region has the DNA TGTGCCATCAGTTCGAGATCGGGGGCCACCTACGAGCAGTACTTC.

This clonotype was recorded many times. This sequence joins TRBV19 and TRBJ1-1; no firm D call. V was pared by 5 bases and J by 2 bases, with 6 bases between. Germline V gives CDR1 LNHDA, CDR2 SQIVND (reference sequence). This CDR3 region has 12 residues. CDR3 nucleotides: TGTGCCAGTAGTTTATTTAACACTGAAGCTTTCTTT. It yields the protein CASSLFNTEAFF.

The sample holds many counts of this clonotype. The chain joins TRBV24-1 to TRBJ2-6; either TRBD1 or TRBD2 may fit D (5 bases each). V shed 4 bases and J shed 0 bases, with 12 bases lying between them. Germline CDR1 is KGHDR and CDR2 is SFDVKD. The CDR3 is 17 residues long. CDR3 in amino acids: CATSDPGRSSGANVLTF. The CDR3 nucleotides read TGTGCCACCAGTGACCCGGGACGGAGCTCTGGGGCCAACGTCCTGACTTTC.

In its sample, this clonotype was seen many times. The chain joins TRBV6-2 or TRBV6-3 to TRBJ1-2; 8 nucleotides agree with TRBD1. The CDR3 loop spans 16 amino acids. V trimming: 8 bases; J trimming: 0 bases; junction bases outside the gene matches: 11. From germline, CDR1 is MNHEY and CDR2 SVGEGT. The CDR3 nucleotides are TGTGCCAGCGACAGGGGCCACGAGGAGACTAACTATGGCTACACCTTC. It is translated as CASDRGHEETNYGYTF.

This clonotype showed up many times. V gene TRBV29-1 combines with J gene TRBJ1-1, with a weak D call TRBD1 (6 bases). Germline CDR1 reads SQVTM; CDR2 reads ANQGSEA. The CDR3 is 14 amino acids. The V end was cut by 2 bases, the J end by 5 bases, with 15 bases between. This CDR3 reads CSVESPKGGTEAFF. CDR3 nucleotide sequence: TGCAGCGTTGAAAGCCCGAAGGGGGGGACTGAAGCTTTCTTT.

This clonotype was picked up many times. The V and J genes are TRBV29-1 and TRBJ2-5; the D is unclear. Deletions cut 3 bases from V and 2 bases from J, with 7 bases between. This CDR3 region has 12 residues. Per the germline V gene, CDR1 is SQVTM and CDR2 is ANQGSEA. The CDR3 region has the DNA TGCAGCGTTGAGGACGGACAAGAGACCCAGTACTTC. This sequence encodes CSVEDGQETQYF.

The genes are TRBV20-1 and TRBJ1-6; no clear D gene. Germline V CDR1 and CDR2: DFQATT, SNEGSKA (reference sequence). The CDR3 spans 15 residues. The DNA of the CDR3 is TGCAGCGTCCGAGAGGGAGGCGAGATAAATTCACCCCTCCACTTT. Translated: CSVREGGEINSPLHF.

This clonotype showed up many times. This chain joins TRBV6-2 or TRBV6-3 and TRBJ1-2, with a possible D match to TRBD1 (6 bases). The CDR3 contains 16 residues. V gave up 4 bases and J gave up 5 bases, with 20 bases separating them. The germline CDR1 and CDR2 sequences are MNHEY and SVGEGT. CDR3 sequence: CASSSHHDRTAYGYTF. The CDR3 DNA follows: TGTGCCAGCAGTTCCCACCACGACAGGACTGCATATGGCTACACCTTC.

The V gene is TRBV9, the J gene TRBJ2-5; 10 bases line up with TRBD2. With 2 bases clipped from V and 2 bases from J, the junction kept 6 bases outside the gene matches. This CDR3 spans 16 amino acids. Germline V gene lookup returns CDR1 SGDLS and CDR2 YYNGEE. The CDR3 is CASSVGTAGGQETQYF. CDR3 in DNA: TGTGCCAGCAGCGTTGGGACAGCGGGGGGGCAAGAGACCCAGTACTTC.

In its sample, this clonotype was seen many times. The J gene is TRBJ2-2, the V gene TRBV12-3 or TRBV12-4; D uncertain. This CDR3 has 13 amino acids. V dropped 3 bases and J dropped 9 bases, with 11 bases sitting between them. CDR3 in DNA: TGTGCCAGCAGTTTCTTTGGGGTCAGGGAGCTGTTTTTT. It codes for CASSFFGVRELFF.

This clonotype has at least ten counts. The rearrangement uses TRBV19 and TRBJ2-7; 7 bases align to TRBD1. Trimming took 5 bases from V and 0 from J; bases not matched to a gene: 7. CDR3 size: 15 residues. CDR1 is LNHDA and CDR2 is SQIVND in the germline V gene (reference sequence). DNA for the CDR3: TGTGCCAGTAGTTCCGGGACAGTCAGCTCCTACGAGCAGTACTTC. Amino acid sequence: CASSSGTVSSYEQYF.

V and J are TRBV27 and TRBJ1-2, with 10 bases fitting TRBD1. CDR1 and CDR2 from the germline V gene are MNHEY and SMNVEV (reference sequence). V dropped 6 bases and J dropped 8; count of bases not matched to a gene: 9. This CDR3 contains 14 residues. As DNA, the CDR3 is TGTGCCAGCAGCTCCCTGACAGGGGGCAGGGGCTACACCTTC. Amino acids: CASSSLTGGRGYTF.